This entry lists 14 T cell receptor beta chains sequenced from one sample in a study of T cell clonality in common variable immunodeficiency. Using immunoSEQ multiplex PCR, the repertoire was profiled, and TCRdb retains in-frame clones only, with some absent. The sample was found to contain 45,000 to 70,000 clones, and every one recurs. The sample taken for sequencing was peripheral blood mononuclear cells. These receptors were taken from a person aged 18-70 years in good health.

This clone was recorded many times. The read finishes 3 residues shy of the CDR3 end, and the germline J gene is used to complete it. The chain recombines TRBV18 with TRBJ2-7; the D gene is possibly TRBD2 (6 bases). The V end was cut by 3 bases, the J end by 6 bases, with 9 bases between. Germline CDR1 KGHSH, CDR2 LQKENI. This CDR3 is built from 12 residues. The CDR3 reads CASSPVGGEQYF. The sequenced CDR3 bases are TGTGCCAGCTCACCGGTGGGGGGCGAG.

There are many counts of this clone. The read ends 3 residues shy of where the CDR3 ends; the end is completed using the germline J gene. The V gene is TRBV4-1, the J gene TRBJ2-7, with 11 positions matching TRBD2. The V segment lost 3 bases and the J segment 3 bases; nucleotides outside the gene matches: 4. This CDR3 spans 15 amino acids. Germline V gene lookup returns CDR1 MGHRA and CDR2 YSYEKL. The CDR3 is CASSQGLAELYEQYF. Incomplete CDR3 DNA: TGCGCCAGCAGCCAGGGACTAGCGGAACTCTACGAG.

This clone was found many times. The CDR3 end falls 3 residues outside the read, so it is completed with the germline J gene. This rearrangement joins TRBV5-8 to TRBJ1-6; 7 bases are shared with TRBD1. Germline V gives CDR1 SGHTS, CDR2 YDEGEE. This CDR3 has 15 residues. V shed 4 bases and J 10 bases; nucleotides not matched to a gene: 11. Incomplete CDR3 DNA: TGTGCCAGCAGCAAGGGACAGCGAGACGCGTCACCC. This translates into CASSKGQRDASP. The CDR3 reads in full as CASSKGQRDASPLHF.

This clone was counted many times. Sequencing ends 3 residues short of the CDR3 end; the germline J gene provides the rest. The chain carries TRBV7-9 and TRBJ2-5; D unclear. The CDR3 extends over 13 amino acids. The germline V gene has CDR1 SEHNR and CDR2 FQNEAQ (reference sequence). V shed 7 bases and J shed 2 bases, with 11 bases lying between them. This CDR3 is CASTKGQQETQYF. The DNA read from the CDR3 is TGTGCCAGCACCAAGGGCCAGCAAGAGACC.

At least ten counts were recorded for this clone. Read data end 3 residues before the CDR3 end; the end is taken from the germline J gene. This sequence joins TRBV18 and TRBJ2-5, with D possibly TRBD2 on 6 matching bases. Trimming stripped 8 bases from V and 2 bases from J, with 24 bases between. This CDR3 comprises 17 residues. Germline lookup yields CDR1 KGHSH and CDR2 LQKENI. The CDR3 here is CASLSGTGHAEQETQYF. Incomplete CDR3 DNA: TGTGCCAGCCTATCCGGGACTGGTCACGCAGAGCAAGAGACC.

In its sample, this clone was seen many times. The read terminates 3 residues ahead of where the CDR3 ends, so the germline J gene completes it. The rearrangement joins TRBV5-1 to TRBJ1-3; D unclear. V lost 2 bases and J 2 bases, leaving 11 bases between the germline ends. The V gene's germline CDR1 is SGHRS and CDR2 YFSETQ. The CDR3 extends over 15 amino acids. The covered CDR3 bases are TGCGCCAGCAGCTTATCGCGGGCACCTGGAAACACC. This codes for CASSLSRAPGNT. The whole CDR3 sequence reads CASSLSRAPGNTIYF.

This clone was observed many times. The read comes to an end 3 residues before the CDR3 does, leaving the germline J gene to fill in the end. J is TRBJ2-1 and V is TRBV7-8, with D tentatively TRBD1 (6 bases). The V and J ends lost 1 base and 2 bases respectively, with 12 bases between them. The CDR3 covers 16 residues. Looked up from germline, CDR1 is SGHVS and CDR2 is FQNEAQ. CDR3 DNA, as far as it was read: TGTGCCAGCAGCTTAGAAGGGGGAAGGGCCTACAATGAG. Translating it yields CASSLEGGRAYNE. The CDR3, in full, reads CASSLEGGRAYNEQFF.

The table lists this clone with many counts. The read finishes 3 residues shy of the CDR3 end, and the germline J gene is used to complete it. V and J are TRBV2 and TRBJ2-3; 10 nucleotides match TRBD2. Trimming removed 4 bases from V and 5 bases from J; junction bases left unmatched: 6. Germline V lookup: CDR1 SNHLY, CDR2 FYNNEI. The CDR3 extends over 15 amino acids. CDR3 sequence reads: CASSGLAGEGDTQYF. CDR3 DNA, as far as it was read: TGTGCCAGCAGTGGTCTAGCGGGAGAAGGAGATACG. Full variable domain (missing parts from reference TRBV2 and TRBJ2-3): EPEVTQTPSHQVTQMGQEVILRCVPISNHLYFYWYRQILGQKVEFLVSFYNNEISEKSEIFDDQFSVERPDGSNFTLKIRSTKLEDSAMYFCASSGLAGEGDTQYFGPGTRLTVL.

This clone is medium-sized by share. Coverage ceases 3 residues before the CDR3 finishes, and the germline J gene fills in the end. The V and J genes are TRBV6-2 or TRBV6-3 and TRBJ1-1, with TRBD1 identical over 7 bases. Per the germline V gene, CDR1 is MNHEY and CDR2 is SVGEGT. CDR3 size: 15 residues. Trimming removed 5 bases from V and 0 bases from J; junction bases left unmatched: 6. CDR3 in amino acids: CASSTWGQLNTEAFF. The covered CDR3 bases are TGTGCCAGCAGTACATGGGGACAGCTGAACACTGAA.

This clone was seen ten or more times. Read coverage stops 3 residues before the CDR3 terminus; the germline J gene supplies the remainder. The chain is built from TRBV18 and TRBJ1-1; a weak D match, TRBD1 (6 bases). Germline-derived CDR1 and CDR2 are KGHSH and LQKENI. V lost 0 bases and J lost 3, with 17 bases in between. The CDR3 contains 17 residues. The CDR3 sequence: CASSPPSSGVRDTEAFF. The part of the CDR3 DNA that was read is TGTGCCAGCTCACCACCGAGTTCAGGGGTTAGGGACACTGAA.

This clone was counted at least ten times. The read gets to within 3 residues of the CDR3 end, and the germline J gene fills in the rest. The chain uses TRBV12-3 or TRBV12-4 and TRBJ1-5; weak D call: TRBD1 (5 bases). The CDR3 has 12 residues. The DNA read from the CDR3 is TGTGCCAGCAGAACGACAGTAAGTCCC. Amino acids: CASRTTVSP. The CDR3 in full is CASRTTVSPQHF.

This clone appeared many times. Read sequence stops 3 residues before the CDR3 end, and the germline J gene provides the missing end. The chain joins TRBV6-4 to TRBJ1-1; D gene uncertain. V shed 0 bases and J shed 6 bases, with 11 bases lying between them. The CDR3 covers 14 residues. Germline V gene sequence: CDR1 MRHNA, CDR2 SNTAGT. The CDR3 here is CASSDSAADAEAFF. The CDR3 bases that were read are TGTGCCAGCAGTGACTCGGCGGCAGACGCTGAA.

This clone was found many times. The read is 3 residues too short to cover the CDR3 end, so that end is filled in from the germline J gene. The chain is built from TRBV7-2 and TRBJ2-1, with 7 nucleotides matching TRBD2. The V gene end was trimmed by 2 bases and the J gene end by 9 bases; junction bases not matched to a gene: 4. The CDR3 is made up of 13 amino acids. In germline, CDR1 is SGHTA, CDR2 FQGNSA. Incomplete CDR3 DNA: TGTGCCAGCAGCTTACCCGGCGGGAGTGAG. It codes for CASSLPGGSE. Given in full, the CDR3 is CASSLPGGSEQFF.

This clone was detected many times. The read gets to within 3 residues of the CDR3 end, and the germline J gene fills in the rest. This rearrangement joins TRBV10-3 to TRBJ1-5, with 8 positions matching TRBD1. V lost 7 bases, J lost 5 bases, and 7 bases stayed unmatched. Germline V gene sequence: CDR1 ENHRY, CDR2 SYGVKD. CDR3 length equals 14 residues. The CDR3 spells CAINAGGPDQPQHF. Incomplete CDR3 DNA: TGTGCCATCAACGCAGGGGGCCCTGATCAGCCC.